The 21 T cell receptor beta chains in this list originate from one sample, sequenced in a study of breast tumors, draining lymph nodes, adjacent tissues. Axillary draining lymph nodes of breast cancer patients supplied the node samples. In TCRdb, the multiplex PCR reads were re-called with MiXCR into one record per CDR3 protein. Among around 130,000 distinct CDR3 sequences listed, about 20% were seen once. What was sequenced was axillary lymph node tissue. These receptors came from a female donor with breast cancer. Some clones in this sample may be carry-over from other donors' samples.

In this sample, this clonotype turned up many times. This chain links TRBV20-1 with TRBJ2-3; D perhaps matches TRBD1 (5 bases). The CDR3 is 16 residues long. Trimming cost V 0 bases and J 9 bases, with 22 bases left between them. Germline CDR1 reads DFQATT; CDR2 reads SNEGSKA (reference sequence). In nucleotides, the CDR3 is TGCAGTGCTAGAGATCAGGGCGGAGCAGATCAATTCACGCAGTATTTT. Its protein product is CSARDQGGADQFTQYF.

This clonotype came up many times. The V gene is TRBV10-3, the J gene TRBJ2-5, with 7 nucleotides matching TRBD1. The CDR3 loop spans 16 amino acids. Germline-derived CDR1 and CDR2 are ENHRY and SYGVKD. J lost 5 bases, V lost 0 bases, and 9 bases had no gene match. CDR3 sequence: CAISESPDRVRETQYF. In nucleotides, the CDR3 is TGTGCCATCAGTGAGTCGCCTGACAGGGTTAGGGAGACCCAGTACTTC.

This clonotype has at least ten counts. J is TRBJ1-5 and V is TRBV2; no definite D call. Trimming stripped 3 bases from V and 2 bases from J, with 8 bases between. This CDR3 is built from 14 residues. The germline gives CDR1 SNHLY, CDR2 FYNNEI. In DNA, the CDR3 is TGTGCCAGCAGTGACAGCGGGGGCAATCAGCCCCAGCATTTT. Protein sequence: CASSDSGGNQPQHF.

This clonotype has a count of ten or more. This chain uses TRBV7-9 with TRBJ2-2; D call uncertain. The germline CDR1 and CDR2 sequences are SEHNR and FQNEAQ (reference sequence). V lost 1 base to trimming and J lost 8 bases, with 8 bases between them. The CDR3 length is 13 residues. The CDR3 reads CASSLVPSGELFF. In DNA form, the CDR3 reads TGTGCCAGCAGCTTAGTCCCTTCTGGGGAGCTGTTTTTT.

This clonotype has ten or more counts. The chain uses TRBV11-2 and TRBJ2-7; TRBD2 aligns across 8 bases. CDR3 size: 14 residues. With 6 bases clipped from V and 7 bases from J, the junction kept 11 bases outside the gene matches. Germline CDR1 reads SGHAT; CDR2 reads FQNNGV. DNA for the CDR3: TGTGCCAGCAGGCAGCGGGGGACACAGGAAGAGCAGTACTTC. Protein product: CASRQRGTQEEQYF.

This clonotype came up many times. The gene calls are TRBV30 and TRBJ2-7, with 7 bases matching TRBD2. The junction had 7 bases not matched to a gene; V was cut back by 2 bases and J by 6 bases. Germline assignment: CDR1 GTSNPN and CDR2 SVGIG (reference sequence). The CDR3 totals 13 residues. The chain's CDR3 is CAWSKLAPLEQYF. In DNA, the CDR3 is TGTGCCTGGAGTAAACTAGCGCCCCTCGAGCAGTACTTC.

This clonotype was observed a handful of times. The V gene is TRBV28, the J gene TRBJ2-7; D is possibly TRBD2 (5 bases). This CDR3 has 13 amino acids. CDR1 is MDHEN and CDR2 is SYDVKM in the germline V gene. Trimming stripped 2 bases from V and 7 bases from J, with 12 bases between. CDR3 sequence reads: CASSLQGGKEQYF. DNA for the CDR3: TGTGCCAGCAGTTTACAAGGAGGAAAGGAGCAGTACTTC.

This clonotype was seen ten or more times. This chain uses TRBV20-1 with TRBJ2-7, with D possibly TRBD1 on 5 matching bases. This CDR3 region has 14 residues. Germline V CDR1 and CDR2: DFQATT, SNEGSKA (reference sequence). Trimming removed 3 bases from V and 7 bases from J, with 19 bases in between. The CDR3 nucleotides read TGCAGTGCTAGTGTGGGGCCGGTATGGGAAGAGCAGTACTTC. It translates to CSASVGPVWEEQYF.

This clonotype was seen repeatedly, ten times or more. This chain's CDR3 is CASSQRRYQETQYF. DNA of the CDR3: TGTGCCAGCAGTCAGAGACGGTACCAAGAGACCCAGTACTTC. The V and J genes are TRBV6-5 and TRBJ2-5, with D unresolved. CDR1 MNHEY and CDR2 SVGAGI come from the germline V gene. This CDR3 has 14 residues. V lost 5 bases to trimming and J lost 0 bases, with 10 bases between them.

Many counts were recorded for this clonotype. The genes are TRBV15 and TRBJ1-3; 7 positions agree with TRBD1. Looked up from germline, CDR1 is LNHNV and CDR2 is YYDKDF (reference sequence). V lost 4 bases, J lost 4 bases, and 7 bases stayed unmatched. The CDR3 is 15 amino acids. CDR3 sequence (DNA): TGTGCCACCAGCACCCGACAGGGAATGGGAAACACCATATATTTT. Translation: CATSTRQGMGNTIYF.

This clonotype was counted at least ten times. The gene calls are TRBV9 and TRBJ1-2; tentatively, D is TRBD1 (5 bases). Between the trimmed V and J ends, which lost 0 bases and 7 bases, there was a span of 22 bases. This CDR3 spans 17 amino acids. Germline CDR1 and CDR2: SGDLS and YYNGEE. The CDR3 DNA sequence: TGTGCCAGCAGCGTAGGCCCGGACAAGGGAGAAGGTGGTGGCTACACCTTC. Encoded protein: CASSVGPDKGEGGGYTF.

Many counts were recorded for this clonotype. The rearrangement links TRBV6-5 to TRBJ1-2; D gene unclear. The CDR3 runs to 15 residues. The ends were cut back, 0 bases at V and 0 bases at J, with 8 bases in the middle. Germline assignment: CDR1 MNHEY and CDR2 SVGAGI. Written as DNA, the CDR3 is TGTGCCAGCAGTTACTCGAAGGTGACTAACTATGGCTACACCTTC. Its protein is CASSYSKVTNYGYTF.

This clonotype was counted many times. This CDR3 is CASSSGTGEREQYF. The CDR3 region has the DNA TGTGCCAGCTCGTCCGGGACAGGGGAGAGAGAGCAGTACTTC. The V gene is TRBV18, the J gene TRBJ2-7; 10 bases match TRBD1. Germline values: CDR1 KGHSH, CDR2 LQKENI. The CDR3 runs 14 residues. Trimming removed 6 bases from V and 7 bases from J; junction bases left unmatched: 9.

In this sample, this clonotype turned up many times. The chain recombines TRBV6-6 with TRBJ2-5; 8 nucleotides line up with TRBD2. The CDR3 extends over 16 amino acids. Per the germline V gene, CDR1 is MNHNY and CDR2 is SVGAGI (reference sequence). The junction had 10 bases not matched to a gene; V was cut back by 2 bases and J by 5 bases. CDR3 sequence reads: CASSYEVAGRRETQYF. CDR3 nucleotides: TGTGCCAGCAGTTACGAGGTAGCGGGACGGAGGGAGACCCAGTACTTC.

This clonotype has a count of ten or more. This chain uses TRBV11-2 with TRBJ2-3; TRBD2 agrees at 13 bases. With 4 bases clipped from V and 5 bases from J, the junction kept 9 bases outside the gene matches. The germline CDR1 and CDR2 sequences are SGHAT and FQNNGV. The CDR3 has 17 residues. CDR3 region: CASSSRLAGGLLDTQYF. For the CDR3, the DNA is TGTGCCAGCAGCTCCCGACTAGCGGGAGGTCTGTTAGATACGCAGTATTTT.

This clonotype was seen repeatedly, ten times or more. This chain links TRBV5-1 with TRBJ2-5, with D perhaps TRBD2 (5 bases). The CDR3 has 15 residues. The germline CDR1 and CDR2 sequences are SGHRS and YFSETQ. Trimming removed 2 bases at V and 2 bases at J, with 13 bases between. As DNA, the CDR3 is TGCGCCAGCAGCTTTGGAGGCCGCAATCAAGAGACCCAGTACTTC. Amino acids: CASSFGGRNQETQYF.

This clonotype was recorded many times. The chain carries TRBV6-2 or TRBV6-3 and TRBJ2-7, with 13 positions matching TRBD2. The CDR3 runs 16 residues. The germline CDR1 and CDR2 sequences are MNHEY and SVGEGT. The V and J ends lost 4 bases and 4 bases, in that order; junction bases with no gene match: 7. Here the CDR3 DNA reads TGTGCCAGCAGTTTGACTAGCGGGAGGCCTGTATACGAGCAGTACTTC. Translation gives CASSLTSGRPVYEQYF.

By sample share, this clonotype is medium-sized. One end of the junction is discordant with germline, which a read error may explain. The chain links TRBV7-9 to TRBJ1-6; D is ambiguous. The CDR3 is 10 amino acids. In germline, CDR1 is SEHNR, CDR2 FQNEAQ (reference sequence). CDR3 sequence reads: CASSLLAQNF. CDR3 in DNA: TGTGCCAGCAGCTTACTCGCCCAAAACTTT. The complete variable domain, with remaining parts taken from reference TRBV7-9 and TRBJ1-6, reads DTGVSQNPRHKITKRGQNVTFRCDPISEHNRLYWYRQTLGQGPEFLTYFQNEAQLEKSRLLSDRFSAERPKGSFSTLEIQRTEQGDSAMYLCASSLLAQNFGNGTRLTVT.

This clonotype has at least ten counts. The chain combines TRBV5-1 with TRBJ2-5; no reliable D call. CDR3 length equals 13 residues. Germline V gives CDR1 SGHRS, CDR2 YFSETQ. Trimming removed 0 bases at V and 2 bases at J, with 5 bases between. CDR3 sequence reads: CASSLAVQETQYF. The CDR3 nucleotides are TGCGCCAGCAGCTTGGCAGTACAAGAGACCCAGTACTTC.

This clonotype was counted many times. This chain's CDR3 is CASSLLDTNEKLFF. CDR3 nucleotides: TGTGCCAGCAGCTTGTTGGACACTAATGAAAAACTGTTTTTT. The chain combines TRBV5-6 with TRBJ1-4; no firm D call. This CDR3 contains 14 residues. From germline, CDR1 is SGHDT and CDR2 YYEEEE. Trimming shortened V by 1 base and J by 2 bases, and 6 bases separated the two germline ends.

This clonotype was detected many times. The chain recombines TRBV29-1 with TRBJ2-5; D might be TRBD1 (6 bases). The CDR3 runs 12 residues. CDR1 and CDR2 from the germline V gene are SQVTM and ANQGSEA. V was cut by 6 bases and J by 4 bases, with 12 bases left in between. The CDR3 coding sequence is TGCAGCGTGGAACAGGGTCCAGAGACCCAGTACTTC. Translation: CSVEQGPETQYF.